These 13 T cell receptor beta chains were all obtained from the same sample, sequenced in a study of T cell responses to AZD1222 COVID-19 vaccine. The method was immunoSEQ multiplex PCR; TCRdb's version includes in-frame clones alone and lacks a portion of them. The sample lists some 160,000 clones; 85% to 95% were seen once. The material sequenced was peripheral blood, taken on day 0 of AZD1222 vaccination. The receptors derive from an adult in good health.

The chain recombines TRBV29-1 with TRBJ1-1, with 8 bases fitting TRBD1. The ends lost 6 bases at V and 6 bases at J; junction bases unmatched: 9. The CDR3 spans 13 residues. From germline, CDR1 is SQVTM and CDR2 ANQGSEA. The CDR3 here is CSVGQGILAEAFF. The CDR3, as DNA: TGCAGCGTCGGACAGGGAATCCTGGCTGAAGCTTTCTTT.

The rearrangement joins TRBV6-2 or TRBV6-3 to TRBJ2-7; D remains ambiguous. The CDR3 totals 13 residues. The V end was cut by 5 bases, the J end by 2 bases, with 10 bases between. Germline V gives CDR1 MNHEY, CDR2 SVGEGT. The CDR3: CASSTGPTYEQYF. The CDR3, as DNA: TGTGCCAGCAGTACCGGGCCCACCTACGAGCAGTACTTC.

This chain joins TRBV2 and TRBJ1-1; unclear D gene. The V gene lost 5 bases and the J gene lost 1 base, with 11 bases spanning the gap. This CDR3 region has 14 residues. Germline V lookup: CDR1 SNHLY, CDR2 FYNNEI. The CDR3 DNA is TGTGCCAGCAGTAGAAACCGACAGAACACTGAAGCTTTCTTT. As protein: CASSRNRQNTEAFF.

This chain joins TRBV18 and TRBJ1-5; the match to TRBD1 covers 7 bases. The germline V gene has CDR1 KGHSH and CDR2 LQKENI. There are 17 residues in the CDR3. J lost 2 bases, V lost 1 base, and 8 bases had no gene match. Written as DNA, the CDR3 is TGTGCCAGCTCACCACTAAGACAGGGTGGTGGCAATCAGCCCCAGCATTTT. It translates to CASSPLRQGGGNQPQHF.

The chain links TRBV12-3 or TRBV12-4 to TRBJ1-1; 9 positions agree with TRBD1. V shed 6 bases and J 4 bases; nucleotides not matched to a gene: 3. This CDR3 has 13 amino acids. DNA for the CDR3: TGTGCCAGCAGGTCGGGACAGGGCACTGAAGCTTTCTTT. Its translation is CASRSGQGTEAFF.

J is TRBJ1-4 and V is TRBV5-1; D may be TRBD1 (5 bases). Between the trimmed V and J ends, which lost 0 bases and 8 bases, there was a span of 8 bases. The CDR3 is made up of 13 amino acids. In germline, CDR1 is SGHRS, CDR2 YFSETQ. CDR3 in DNA: TGCGCCAGCAGCTTGGTCACAGGCGAAAAACTGTTTTTT. Its translation: CASSLVTGEKLFF. The full variable domain, with the rest looked up from reference TRBV5-1 and TRBJ1-4, is KAGVTQTPRYLIKTRGQQVTLSCSPISGHRSVSWYQQTPGQGLQFLFEYFSETQRNKGNFPGRFSGRQFSNSRSEMNVSTLELGDSALYLCASSLVTGEKLFFGSGTQLSVL.

The chain carries TRBV2 and TRBJ1-1; D gene uncertain. Trimming left V 1 base short and J 0 bases short, with 9 bases between. This CDR3 has 15 residues. Germline V gene lookup returns CDR1 SNHLY and CDR2 FYNNEI. As DNA, the CDR3 is TGTGCCAGCAGTGAAGTCCCAGCTATGAACACTGAAGCTTTCTTT. Translated, it gives CASSEVPAMNTEAFF.

CDR3 DNA: TGTGCCAGCAGGCGAACAGGGGGCCTGGCTGAAGCTTTCTTT. Encoded protein: CASRRTGGLAEAFF. The V and J genes are TRBV27 and TRBJ1-1; 9 bases align to TRBD1. Germline trimming cut 6 bases from V and 6 bases from J; bases unmatched to any gene: 8. The CDR3 sequence is 14 residues long. The V gene's germline CDR1 is MNHEY and CDR2 SMNVEV (reference sequence).

The genes are TRBV4-2 and TRBJ2-2; maybe TRBD2 (5 bases). The germline V and J ends were trimmed by 0 bases and 6 bases, with 8 bases remaining between them. This CDR3 is 14 amino acids long. Germline-derived CDR1 and CDR2 are LGHNA and YNFKEQ. The CDR3 protein is CASSQDTGAGELFF. The DNA for the CDR3 is TGTGCCAGCAGCCAAGATACCGGGGCCGGGGAGCTGTTTTTT.

This chain uses TRBV7-9 with TRBJ1-2, with TRBD1 matching over 11 bases. V lost 3 bases and J lost 4; bases outside the gene matches: 1. Germline V gives CDR1 SEHNR, CDR2 FQNEAQ (reference sequence). This CDR3 is 14 amino acids long. DNA of the CDR3: TGTGCCAGCAGCTTCGGACAGGGGGCCTATGGCTACACCTTC. This codes for CASSFGQGAYGYTF. The whole variable domain, filled in from reference TRBV7-9 and TRBJ1-2, reads DTGVSQNPRHKITKRGQNVTFRCDPISEHNRLYWYRQTLGQGPEFLTYFQNEAQLEKSRLLSDRFSAERPKGSFSTLEIQRTEQGDSAMYLCASSFGQGAYGYTFGSGTRLTVV.

This clone came up a few times. The chain is built from TRBV6-5 and TRBJ1-2, with unresolved D. The CDR3 loop spans 13 amino acids. Germline V CDR1 and CDR2: MNHEY, SVGAGI. Trimming left V 5 bases short and J 2 bases short, with 9 bases between. The CDR3 sequence: CASSPDGNYGYTF. The CDR3 DNA reads as TGTGCCAGCAGTCCCGACGGGAACTATGGCTACACCTTC.

The rearrangement uses TRBV5-1 and TRBJ1-2, with TRBD1 as a possible D gene (6 bases). Germline loops: CDR1 SGHRS, CDR2 YFSETQ. Deletions cut 0 bases from V and 8 bases from J, with 17 bases between. There are 15 residues in the CDR3. The CDR3, as DNA: TGCGCCAGCAGCTTGGCCGCTCAGGGGAGTGGGGGCTACACCTTC. Protein sequence: CASSLAAQGSGGYTF.

V gene TRBV7-2 combines with J gene TRBJ1-6; 9 nucleotides align to TRBD1. Germline V lookup: CDR1 SGHTA, CDR2 FQGNSA. V dropped 6 bases and J dropped 17; count of bases not matched to a gene: 5. This CDR3 has 11 residues. This CDR3 reads CASRLGQGFHF. The CDR3 coding sequence is TGTGCCAGCAGGTTGGGACAGGGCTTCCACTTT.